Each of the 2 T cell receptor beta chains below was sequenced from the same sample in a study of T-cell memory formation after mild COVID-19. TCRdb passed the 5' RACE reads through MiXCR, listing each CDR3 protein once. The profile shows 530,000 or so distinct CDR3 sequences, 17% of them singletons. The sample taken for sequencing was PBMCs or a T cell subset sorted from them (not recorded which). These receptors were collected from an adult woman who had mild COVID-19 (a few samples of this study predate the infection). Cell type and time point are not known.

This clonotype appeared a few times. This chain links TRBV5-4 with TRBJ2-1, with 10 bases aligning to TRBD2. Germline V lookup: CDR1 SGHNT, CDR2 YYREEE (reference sequence). The CDR3 is 16 amino acids. The V gene end was trimmed by 0 bases and the J gene end by 6 bases; junction bases not matched to a gene: 6. CDR3 in amino acids: CASSLDLAGAINEQFF. The DNA for the CDR3 is TGTGCCAGCAGCTTGGATCTAGCGGGGGCCATCAATGAGCAGTTCTTC.

The rearrangement joins TRBV2 to TRBJ2-7; D may be TRBD1 or TRBD2 (5 bases each). The germline CDR1 and CDR2 sequences are SNHLY and FYNNEI. V lost 7 bases, J lost 0 bases, and 13 bases lay in between. The CDR3 is 14 amino acids. CDR3 in amino acids: CASTGQVHSYEQYF. The CDR3 DNA reads TGTGCCAGCACGGGGCAGGTCCACTCCTACGAGCAGTACTTC.